Listed below are T cell receptor beta chains from one sample, sequenced in a study of T cell responses to AZD1222 COVID-19 vaccine. Assay used: immunoSEQ multiplex PCR; TCRdb lists only in-frame clones, some missing. This sample yields under 150,000 clones, of which approximately 85% are seen a single time; approximately 1.6% belongs to the top ten. The sequences come from peripheral blood, collected on day 0 of AZD1222 vaccination. All receptors derive from an adult in good health. Both conserved end residues are part of each CDR3. Each record gives: D gene, clone size, V gene, J gene, CDR3 DNA, CDR3 protein. The D gene is left open where the match is weak. Expanded clones get a size class; other rows say once, few or many, or leave the size out.

D gene: -
clone size: -
V gene: TRBV5-1
J gene: TRBJ1-2
CDR3 DNA: TGCGCCAGCAGCTTTTTCTCCGGGACTGGTGGCTACACCTTC
CDR3 protein: CASSFFSGTGGYTF

D gene: -
clone size: -
V gene: TRBV4-3
J gene: TRBJ2-7
CDR3 DNA: TGCGCCAGCAGCTATCACAGGGCTCCCTCCTACGAGCAGTACTTC
CDR3 protein: CASSYHRAPSYEQYF

D gene: TRBD2
clone size: -
V gene: TRBV28
J gene: TRBJ2-3
CDR3 DNA: TGTGCCAGCAGCCGCCGCTCGCGCGGGAGGGCCACAGATACGCAGTATTTT
CDR3 protein: CASSRRSRGRATDTQYF

D gene: -
clone size: -
V gene: TRBV4-3
J gene: TRBJ1-3
CDR3 DNA: TGCGCCAGCAGCCAAGTTATCAGGGAAAGTCCCGGAAACACCATATATTTT
CDR3 protein: CASSQVIRESPGNTIYF

D gene: -
clone size: -
V gene: TRBV5-4
J gene: TRBJ2-5
CDR3 DNA: TGTGCCAGCAGCTTTGGTCTCGGAACGAAGACCCAGTACTTC
CDR3 protein: CASSFGLGTKTQYF

D gene: -
clone size: -
V gene: TRBV14
J gene: TRBJ1-6
CDR3 DNA: TGTGCCAGCAGCCATTTGGGAGGGGGTGATTCACCCCTCCACTTT
CDR3 protein: CASSHLGGGDSPLHF

D gene: -
clone size: once
V gene: TRBV6-5
J gene: TRBJ1-4
CDR3 DNA: TGTGCCATTAACCTTGGGGCGGGCCCCCGGGAAAAACTGTTTTTT
CDR3 protein: CAINLGAGPREKLFF

D gene: -
clone size: -
V gene: TRBV5-6
J gene: TRBJ2-1
CDR3 DNA: TGTGCCAGCAGCCCCAACGGGAATGAGCAGTTCTTC
CDR3 protein: CASSPNGNEQFF

D gene: TRBD2
clone size: few
V gene: TRBV7-2
J gene: TRBJ2-5
CDR3 DNA: TGTGCCAGCAGCTCCCCCCTAGCGGGAGCAGAGACCCAGTACTTC
CDR3 protein: CASSSPLAGAETQYF

D gene: TRBD1
clone size: -
V gene: TRBV29-1
J gene: TRBJ1-3
CDR3 DNA: TGCAGCTCCAGGACAGGAGGAAACACCATATATTTT
CDR3 protein: CSSRTGGNTIYF

D gene: -
clone size: -
V gene: TRBV10-2
J gene: TRBJ1-1
CDR3 DNA: TGCGCCAGCAGTGACCCGACGGTGAACACTGAAGCTTTCTTT
CDR3 protein: CASSDPTVNTEAFF

D gene: -
clone size: -
V gene: TRBV7-6
J gene: TRBJ2-5
CDR3 DNA: TGTGCCAGCAGCTTAAGCATAGGGGAAGAGACCCAGTACTTC
CDR3 protein: CASSLSIGEETQYF

D gene: -
clone size: once
V gene: TRBV19
J gene: TRBJ1-4
CDR3 DNA: TGTGCCAGTAGTATACCCCCACAGGAAGATACAACTAATGAAAAACTGTTTTTT
CDR3 protein: CASSIPPQEDTTNEKLFF

D gene: -
clone size: -
V gene: TRBV10-1
J gene: TRBJ1-1
CDR3 DNA: TGCGCCAGCAGTGCCCGGGGCTCCCAGAACACTGAAGCTTTCTTT
CDR3 protein: CASSARGSQNTEAFF

D gene: TRBD1
clone size: -
V gene: TRBV15
J gene: TRBJ1-4
CDR3 DNA: TGTGCCACCAGCAGTACAATAATTGGCACAGGGGATGAAAAACTGTTTTTT
CDR3 protein: CATSSTIIGTGDEKLFF

D gene: TRBD2
clone size: -
V gene: TRBV24-1
J gene: TRBJ2-1
CDR3 DNA: TGTGCCACCAGTGATTCTAGCGGGGGTAATGAGCAGTTCTTC
CDR3 protein: CATSDSSGGNEQFF

D gene: -
clone size: -
V gene: TRBV7-2
J gene: TRBJ1-3
CDR3 DNA: TGTGCCAGCTCGTGGGGGAACACCATATATTTT
CDR3 protein: CASSWGNTIYF

D gene: TRBD1
clone size: -
V gene: TRBV7-2
J gene: TRBJ1-5
CDR3 DNA: TGTGCCACCGGAAGCTCAGGGGGCGCTCCCAATCAGCCCCAGCATTTT
CDR3 protein: CATGSSGGAPNQPQHF

D gene: TRBD1
clone size: few
V gene: TRBV4-1
J gene: TRBJ1-1
CDR3 DNA: TGCGCCAGCAGCCGGGGACAGGTTGAGACTGAAGCTTTCTTT
CDR3 protein: CASSRGQVETEAFF

D gene: TRBD1
clone size: -
V gene: TRBV24-1
J gene: TRBJ1-2
CDR3 DNA: TGTGCCACCAGTGATCCAGGACAGGGGGGTGGCTACACCTTC
CDR3 protein: CATSDPGQGGGYTF

D gene: -
clone size: -
V gene: TRBV18
J gene: TRBJ2-3
CDR3 DNA: TGTGCCAACTCACAGACTAGAAGCACAGATACGCAGTATTTT
CDR3 protein: CANSQTRSTDTQYF

D gene: TRBD1
clone size: -
V gene: TRBV2
J gene: TRBJ1-5
CDR3 DNA: TGTGCCAGCAGTAACCGGGGACAGACTAATCAGCCCCAGCATTTT
CDR3 protein: CASSNRGQTNQPQHF

D gene: -
clone size: -
V gene: TRBV19
J gene: TRBJ2-7
CDR3 DNA: TGTGCGAGTGCCCAGGGATTCACCTACGAGCAGTACTTC
CDR3 protein: CASAQGFTYEQYF

D gene: -
clone size: -
V gene: TRBV20-1
J gene: TRBJ2-5
CDR3 DNA: TGCAGTGCTAGTTGGGCCAGCCAAGAGACCCAGTACTTC
CDR3 protein: CSASWASQETQYF

D gene: TRBD2
clone size: -
V gene: TRBV7-9
J gene: TRBJ2-1
CDR3 DNA: TGTGCCAGCAGCCCCCGGTGGGTAGCGGGAGGGGGAAATGAGCAGTTCTTC
CDR3 protein: CASSPRWVAGGGNEQFF

D gene: -
clone size: -
V gene: TRBV11-2
J gene: TRBJ1-2
CDR3 DNA: TGTGCCAGCAGCCCCGATAATACCCAGGGCAGGGCGGCTAACTATGGCTACACCTTC
CDR3 protein: CASSPDNTQGRAANYGYTF

D gene: -
clone size: once
V gene: TRBV30
J gene: TRBJ1-2
CDR3 DNA: TGTGCCTGGAAGGTCCCCCGGCTAGCTGGCTACACCTTC
CDR3 protein: CAWKVPRLAGYTF

D gene: TRBD1
clone size: -
V gene: TRBV7-6
J gene: TRBJ1-5
CDR3 DNA: TGTGCCAGCAGCCCAGGGGGGGGGTACGGCAATCAGCCCCAGCATTTT
CDR3 protein: CASSPGGGYGNQPQHF